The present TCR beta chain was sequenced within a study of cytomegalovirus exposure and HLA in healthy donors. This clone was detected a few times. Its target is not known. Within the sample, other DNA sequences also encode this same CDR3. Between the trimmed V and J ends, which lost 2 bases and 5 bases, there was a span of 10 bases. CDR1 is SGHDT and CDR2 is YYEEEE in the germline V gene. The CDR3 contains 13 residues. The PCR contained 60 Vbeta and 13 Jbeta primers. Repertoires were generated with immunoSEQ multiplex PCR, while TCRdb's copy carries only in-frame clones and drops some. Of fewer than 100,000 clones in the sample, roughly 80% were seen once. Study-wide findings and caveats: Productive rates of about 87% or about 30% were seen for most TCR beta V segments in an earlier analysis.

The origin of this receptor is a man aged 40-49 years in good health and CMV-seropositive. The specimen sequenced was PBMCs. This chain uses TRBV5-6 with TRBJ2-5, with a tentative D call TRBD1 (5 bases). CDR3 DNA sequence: TGTGCCAGCAGCTTCGCAGGGCAGGAGACCCAGTACTTC. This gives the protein CASSFAGQETQYF. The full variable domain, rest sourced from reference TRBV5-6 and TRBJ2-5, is DAGVTQSPTHLIKTRGQQVTLRCSPKSGHDTVSWYQQALGQGPQFIFQYYEEEERQRGNFPDRFSGHQFPNYSSELNVNALLLGDSALYLCASSFAGQETQYFGPGTRLLVL.